The 13 T cell receptor beta chains below were found in one sample sequenced in a study of T cell repertoires in cytomegalovirus infection. Their antigens remain unidentified. In TCRdb, the reads were re-called with MiXCR into one record per CDR3 protein. The sample has about 920,000 distinct CDR3 sequences, about 33% seen once. The source was cultured CD8+ T cells from PBMCs, collected from culture after CMV antigen stimulation. The receptors here all came from a human donor in good health (CMV status not recorded). Some clones in this sample may be carry-over from other donors' samples.

DNA of the CDR3: TGTGCCAGCAGCTTTTGGACAGGGCCCGAGAGGGACACTGAAGCTTTCTTT. It specifies CASSFWTGPERDTEAFF. The chain couples TRBV11-2 to TRBJ1-1, with 8 bases matching TRBD1. Germline V CDR1 and CDR2: SGHAT, FQNNGV. V was clipped by 3 bases and J by 3 bases; unmatched bases: 12. This CDR3 comprises 17 residues.

This clonotype was observed a few times. The J gene is TRBJ2-2, the V gene TRBV7-6, with D perhaps TRBD2 (7 bases). V was clipped by 5 bases and J by 4 bases, with 17 bases between them. The CDR3 is 16 residues long. From germline, CDR1 is SGHVS and CDR2 FNYEAQ. CDR3: CASSLGGRGSTGELFF. The CDR3 nucleotides read TGTGCCAGCAGCCTAGGGGGGCGGGGGTCCACCGGGGAGCTGTTTTTT.

A few counts support this clonotype. The V gene is TRBV7-9, the J gene TRBJ2-6, with 9 bases that match TRBD1. CDR3 length: 19 amino acids. Trimming at V came to 5 bases and at J to 0 bases, leaving 11 bases not matched to a gene. Germline CDR1 and CDR2: SEHNR and FQNEAQ (reference sequence). This CDR3 reads CASSEGTGPLLSGANVLTF. The CDR3 nucleotides read TGTGCCAGCAGCGAAGGGACAGGGCCCCTTCTCTCTGGGGCCAACGTCCTGACTTTC.

This clonotype was found a few times. The chain joins TRBV6-6 to TRBJ1-3; 7 bases are a match to TRBD1. V trimming: 8 bases; J trimming: 0 bases; junction bases outside the gene matches: 13. The CDR3 consists of 17 residues. Germline values: CDR1 MNHNY, CDR2 SVGAGI (reference sequence). The CDR3 spells CASSGKRGPFSGNTIYF. As DNA, the CDR3 is TGTGCCAGCTCGGGGAAAAGGGGGCCCTTCTCTGGAAACACCATATATTTT.

This clonotype was counted between two and nine times. V gene TRBV6-2 or TRBV6-3 combines with J gene TRBJ2-7; D gene ambiguous. With 11 bases removed from V and 1 base from J, the gap between germline ends came to 15 bases. This CDR3 contains 13 residues. Germline V gene data show CDR1 as MNHEY and CDR2 as SVGEGT. In DNA form, the CDR3 reads TGTGCCGACCGAAGGCAGCAGTCCTACGAGCAGTACGTC. This encodes CADRRQQSYEQYV.

This clonotype was seen repeatedly, ten times or more. The rearrangement joins TRBV2 to TRBJ2-1; D call uncertain. The CDR3 has 12 residues. Looked up from germline, CDR1 is SNHLY and CDR2 is FYNNEI. Trimming pared 6 bases from V and 4 bases from J, leaving 7 bases between. In DNA form, the CDR3 reads TGTGCCAGCAGCGAGGAGTACAATGAGCAGTTCTTC. It is translated as CASSEEYNEQFF.

There are many counts of this clonotype. The chain links TRBV7-9 to TRBJ1-1; 8 nucleotides match TRBD1. Germline V lookup: CDR1 SEHNR, CDR2 FQNEAQ (reference sequence). The CDR3 is 15 amino acids. V shed 5 bases and J 5 bases; nucleotides not matched to a gene: 10. The CDR3 spells CASSPRLQGVTEAFF. The DNA of the CDR3 is TGTGCCAGCAGCCCCCGTTTACAGGGGGTTACTGAAGCTTTCTTT. Using reference TRBV7-9 and TRBJ1-1 for the parts outside the CDR3, the full variable domain is DTGVSQNPRHKITKRGQNVTFRCDPISEHNRLYWYRQTLGQGPEFLTYFQNEAQLEKSRLLSDRFSAERPKGSFSTLEIQRTEQGDSAMYLCASSPRLQGVTEAFFGQGTRLTVV.

This clonotype was seen at least ten times. The chain joins TRBV7-8 to TRBJ2-4, with D possibly being TRBD1 (6 bases). There are 14 residues in the CDR3. CDR1 and CDR2 (germline): SGHVS, FQNEAQ. Trimming stripped 3 bases from V and 5 bases from J, with 11 bases between. The CDR3 spells CASSFGQYQNIQYF. For the CDR3, the DNA is TGTGCCAGCAGCTTCGGACAGTACCAAAACATTCAGTACTTC.

The gene calls are TRBV6-5 and TRBJ2-2; weak D call: TRBD1 (6 bases). CDR3 size: 15 residues. Germline V gives CDR1 MNHEY, CDR2 SVGAGI. Trimming left V 2 bases short and J 1 base short, with 8 bases between. CDR3 region: CASSYHRENTGELFF. Written as DNA, the CDR3 is TGTGCCAGCAGTTACCACAGGGAGAACACCGGGGAGCTGTTTTTT.

This clonotype has just a few counts. The rearrangement uses TRBV6-1 and TRBJ2-5, with TRBD2 matching over 9 bases. From germline, CDR1 is MNHNS and CDR2 SASEGT. J was trimmed by 2 bases and V by 6 bases; bases with no gene match: 10. The CDR3 length is 16 residues. This CDR3 is CASRSGLAGPQETQYF. The CDR3 DNA reads as TGTGCCAGCAGAAGCGGCCTAGCGGGGCCTCAAGAGACCCAGTACTTC.

In this sample, this clonotype turned up a few times. The CDR3 DNA is TGTGCCAGCAGCTTACCCCAGCGGGGGGTTGGCGGGGAGCTGTTTTTT. This translates into CASSLPQRGVGGELFF. J is TRBJ2-2 and V is TRBV7-9, with 9 bases that match TRBD2. In germline, CDR1 is SEHNR, CDR2 FQNEAQ (reference sequence). V lost 2 bases, J lost 7 bases, and 8 bases stayed unmatched. CDR3 length equals 16 residues. Full variable domain (missing parts from reference TRBV7-9 and TRBJ2-2): DTGVSQNPRHKITKRGQNVTFRCDPISEHNRLYWYRQTLGQGPEFLTYFQNEAQLEKSRLLSDRFSAERPKGSFSTLEIQRTEQGDSAMYLCASSLPQRGVGGELFFGEGSRLTVL.

The chain combines TRBV6-1 with TRBJ1-1; 8 bases fit TRBD1. The junction had 8 bases not matched to a gene; V was cut back by 2 bases and J by 0 bases. The CDR3 is 17 residues long. Germline CDR1 MNHNS, CDR2 SASEGT. The CDR3 nucleotides read TGTGCCAGCAGTGAACTCACAGGGGGGGTCTTGAACACTGAAGCTTTCTTT. Protein: CASSELTGGVLNTEAFF.

The CDR3 DNA follows: TGTGCCAGCAGCTTAATTGGGGCTACGACAGGTAGCACTGAAGCTTTCTTT. Its protein product is CASSLIGATTGSTEAFF. This sequence joins TRBV7-3 and TRBJ1-1, with D perhaps TRBD1 (6 bases). The germline CDR1 and CDR2 sequences are SGHTA and FQGTGA. V was trimmed by 1 base and J by 4 bases, leaving 19 bases between them. The CDR3 contains 17 residues.